This is a list of T cell receptor beta chains from one sample in a study of tumor-infiltrating lymphocytes in primary liver carcinoma. TCRdb called the multiplex PCR reads again in MiXCR, with one record for every CDR3 protein. The sample holds about 320,000 distinct CDR3 sequences, around three fifths seen once. Sequencing was carried out using peripheral blood. The receptors here all came from a man aged 35-49 years with primary liver carcinoma and hepatitis B virus infection. Both conserved end residues are part of each CDR3. A D gene is named only where the DNA matches it firmly. Expanded clones get a size class; other rows say once, few or many, or leave the size out.

>13|NA|TRBJ1-2|NA|TRBV28
CASSLEGQYGYTF
TGTGCCAGCAGTTTAGAGGGCCAATATGGCTACACCTTC
>15|NA|TRBJ2-3|NA|TRBV5-1
CASSLEQVSTDTQYF
TGCGCCAGCAGCTTAGAACAGGTTAGCACAGATACGCAGTATTTT
>15|NA|TRBJ2-3|NA|TRBV25-1
CASSRRARLGDAQYF
TGTGCCAGCTCCCGAAGAGCGCGACTGGGAGATGCGCAGTATTTT
>14|many|TRBJ2-7|NA|TRBV11-1
CASSDLDRSYEQYF
TGTGCCAGCAGCGACCTAGACCGTAGTTACGAGCAGTACTTC
>12|NA|TRBJ2-5|NA|TRBV11-2
CDSSSNRETQYF
TGTGACAGCAGCTCGAATCGAGAGACTCAGTACTTC
>14|NA|TRBJ1-6|NA|TRBV5-4
CASILDIRNSPLHF
TGTGCCAGCATCTTGGATATTCGAAATTCACCCCTCCACTTT
>14|NA|TRBJ1-5|NA|TRBV5-4
CPSSSSGGAQPQHF
TGTCCCAGCAGCTCTTCCGGGGGGGCTCAGCCCCAGCATTTT
>14|NA|TRBJ2-1|NA|TRBV29-1
CSLIGGTGRDEQFF
TGCAGTCTTATTGGCGGGACGGGTAGGGATGAGCAGTTCTTC
>15|many|TRBJ2-7|NA|TRBV4-2
CASSQDPNSGYEQYF
TGTGCCAGCAGCCAAGATCCTAATAGCGGTTACGAGCAGTACTTC
>13|NA|TRBJ2-7|NA|TRBV5-4
CASTLGGLYEQYF
TGTGCCAGCACGCTGGGGGGGCTGTACGAGCAGTACTTC
>15|NA|TRBJ1-6|NA|TRBV11-1
CASSLGGDANSPLHF
TGCGCCAGCAGCTTAGGAGGGGATGCCAATTCACCCCTCCACTTT
>14|once|TRBJ1-5|TRBD1|TRBV28
CVSRTGDRNQPQHF
TGTGTCAGCAGGACAGGGGATCGCAATCAGCCCCAGCATTTT